The T cell receptor (beta chain) described here comes from a study of response to subunit inactivated influenza vaccine. TCRdb independently ran MiXCR on the RT-PCR reads; one entry per CDR3 protein. Seen here are more than 450,000 distinct CDR3 sequences, about 11% observed once, and the top ten hold 11%. Germline CDR1 reads ENHRY; CDR2 reads SYGVKD. The V gene lost 4 bases and the J gene lost 4 bases, with 8 bases spanning the gap. The length of the CDR3 is 13 residues. This clonotype was recorded a few times. The same data also went into a second study, on T cells expressing NK-cell markers. That paper adds: cDNA encoding TCR beta was synthesized via 5'RACE template switching incorporating UMIs. It was from sorted CD3+CD56+NKG2C+, CD3+CD56+NKG2C- and CD3+CD56-NKG2C+ T cells that TCR beta repertoires came. Topping the CD3+CD56-NKG2C+ fraction as well were these clonotypes, in a few donors.

The clonotype originates from a man aged 45 to 65 who received an inactivated influenza vaccine. The input for sequencing was PBMCs from blood, taken on the day of vaccination. The chain links TRBV10-3 to TRBJ2-1; D is undetermined. The CDR3 loop is CAISVQTYNEQFF. CDR3 nucleotide sequence: TGTGCCATCAGTGTTCAGACTTACAATGAGCAGTTCTTC.